Shown below are 30 T cell receptor beta chains from a single sample sequenced in a study of beta chain features in type 1 diabetes. Study-wide results and caveats: Type 1 diabetes patients showed a moderate but significant shortening of TCRB CDR3s in all four CD4+ subsets.

Investigators reverse transcribed all isolated RNA, so they sequenced expressed TCRB transcripts. Clones were read by immunoSEQ multiplex PCR, and TCRdb kept only the in-frame ones, dropping some. Here the sample spans around 250,000 clones, roughly 13% being singletons. Antigen specificity for these receptors is unknown. Sample: naive CD4+ T cells from blood. The receptors here all came from a man aged 25 to 40 with type 1 diabetes.

This chain uses TRBV27 with TRBJ2-3; maybe TRBD1 (5 bases). V lost 6 bases, J lost 1 base, and 8 bases lay in between. CDR1 is MNHEY and CDR2 is SMNVEV in the germline V gene (reference sequence). The CDR3 extends over 13 amino acids. This chain's CDR3 is CASSSTGTDTQYF. DNA for the CDR3: TGTGCCAGCAGCTCGACAGGCACAGATACGCAGTATTTT.

This clone has just a few counts. Written as DNA, the CDR3 is TGTGCCTGGCGACGGGTACCCACAGATACGCAGTATTTT. Translating gives CAWRRVPTDTQYF. The genes are TRBV30 and TRBJ2-3, with D uncertain. CDR3 length: 13 amino acids. The germline gives CDR1 GTSNPN, CDR2 SVGIG (reference sequence). V dropped 5 bases and J dropped 2 bases, with 11 bases sitting between them.

This chain joins TRBV28 and TRBJ2-2, with TRBD1 matching over 8 bases. The CDR3 sequence is 15 residues long. The germline CDR1 and CDR2 sequences are MDHEN and SYDVKM. With V trimmed by 6 bases and J by 7 bases, 10 bases remained unmatched. As DNA, the CDR3 is TGTGCCAGCAGAACTACGACAGGGGACATCGGGGAGCTGTTTTTT. It yields the protein CASRTTTGDIGELFF.

This clone showed up just a few times. The chain combines TRBV5-1 with TRBJ2-5; D is possibly TRBD2 (6 bases). V was clipped by 5 bases and J by 5 bases, with 19 bases between them. Germline V gene lookup returns CDR1 SGHRS and CDR2 YFSETQ. The CDR3 contains 15 residues. The CDR3 nucleotides read TGCGCCAGCAGAGAAGTCGGGAGCTGGGGGGAGACCCAGTACTTC. Its translation: CASREVGSWGETQYF.

The CDR3 bases are TGTGCCAGCAGCACTAGCGGGAGGACGTTCGATACGCAGTATTTT. Amino acid sequence: CASSTSGRTFDTQYF. This sequence joins TRBV7-2 and TRBJ2-3; 12 nucleotides agree with TRBD2. With V trimmed by 5 bases and J by 6 bases, 6 bases remained unmatched. CDR1 SGHTA and CDR2 FQGNSA come from the germline V gene. The CDR3 is 15 amino acids.

This clone was picked up one time. This chain uses TRBV5-1 with TRBJ2-3; D is possibly TRBD2 (6 bases). Germline lookup yields CDR1 SGHRS and CDR2 YFSETQ. V lost 3 bases and J lost 8, with 25 bases in between. There are 17 residues in the CDR3. This CDR3 reads CASSSETGRDLSITQYF. CDR3 nucleotides: TGCGCCAGCAGCTCAGAGACGGGTCGGGACTTATCTATTACGCAGTATTTT. Full variable domain (remainder filled in from reference TRBV5-1 and TRBJ2-3): KAGVTQTPRYLIKTRGQQVTLSCSPISGHRSVSWYQQTPGQGLQFLFEYFSETQRNKGNFPGRFSGRQFSNSRSEMNVSTLELGDSALYLCASSSETGRDLSITQYFGPGTRLTVL.

The sample holds a few counts of this clone. The V call is TRBV2, the J call TRBJ2-3; 7 nucleotides agree with TRBD1. The CDR3 consists of 14 residues. V was pared by 8 bases and J by 3 bases, with 8 bases of the junction left unmatched. CDR1 and CDR2 (germline): SNHLY, FYNNEI. The CDR3 coding sequence is TGTGCCAGCGCCCGACAGGGATGGACAGATACGCAGTATTTT. This gives the protein CASARQGWTDTQYF.

V usage is TRBV28 and J usage is TRBJ2-5, with 10 bases aligning to TRBD1. With 6 bases clipped from V and 3 bases from J, the junction kept 13 bases outside the gene matches. CDR1 is MDHEN and CDR2 is SYDVKM in the germline V gene. This CDR3 region has 17 residues. CDR3: CASRHAGAGTGEETQYF. DNA for the CDR3: TGTGCCAGCAGGCATGCTGGGGCAGGGACAGGGGAAGAGACCCAGTACTTC. Supplemented by reference TRBV28 and TRBJ2-5, the full variable domain reads DVKVTQSSRYLVKRTGEKVFLECVQDMDHENMFWYRQDPGLGLRLIYFSYDVKMKEKGDIPEGYSVSREKKERFSLILESASTNQTSMYLCASRHAGAGTGEETQYFGPGTRLLVL.

The genes are TRBV18 and TRBJ2-4, with 14 nucleotides matching TRBD2. This CDR3 comprises 15 residues. After removal of 6 bases from V and 8 bases from J, the junction contained 6 bases not matched to a gene. Germline V gives CDR1 KGHSH, CDR2 LQKENI. CDR3 residues: CASSPTSGGADIQYF. The CDR3 DNA reads TGTGCCAGCTCCCCGACTAGCGGGGGGGCGGACATTCAGTACTTC.

The chain couples TRBV12-5 to TRBJ2-1, with D possibly being TRBD1 (5 bases). The germline CDR1 and CDR2 sequences are LGHNT and FRNRAP. The V end lost 2 bases, the J end lost 9 bases, and 14 bases lay between the germline ends. CDR3 length equals 14 residues. CDR3 nucleotide sequence: TGTGCTAGTGGTTTGTCAGGGATTTTCACTGAGCAGTTCTTC. This codes for CASGLSGIFTEQFF.

This clone was recorded a few times. The V gene is TRBV28, the J gene TRBJ2-7; 12 bases line up with TRBD2. Trimming took 8 bases from V and 4 from J; bases not matched to a gene: 6. The CDR3 consists of 14 residues. Germline loops: CDR1 MDHEN, CDR2 SYDVKM. The CDR3 reads CASQPSGRGYEQYF. In DNA form, the CDR3 reads TGTGCCAGCCAACCTAGCGGGAGGGGTTACGAGCAGTACTTC.

This clone occurred a few times. The chain carries TRBV2 and TRBJ2-1; the D is unclear. The CDR3 contains 12 residues. Trimming took off 3 bases at V and 6 bases at J, with 6 bases between the two ends. Germline loops: CDR1 SNHLY, CDR2 FYNNEI. CDR3 nucleotide sequence: TGTGCCAGCAGTGACCTGCGCAATGAGCAGTTCTTC. Residues: CASSDLRNEQFF.

This chain links TRBV4-3 with TRBJ1-1; D remains ambiguous. Germline V gene sequence: CDR1 LGHNA, CDR2 YSLEER. The CDR3 runs 14 residues. V shed 4 bases and J shed 5 bases, with 14 bases lying between them. The CDR3 reads CASSRELLRTEAFF. The CDR3 bases are TGCGCCAGCAGCCGCGAACTCCTGAGGACTGAAGCTTTCTTT.

The genes are TRBV29-1 and TRBJ2-3; D gene unclear. CDR1 SQVTM and CDR2 ANQGSEA come from the germline V gene. Between the trimmed V and J ends, which lost 6 bases and 0 bases, there was a span of 7 bases. This CDR3 is 12 amino acids long. As DNA, the CDR3 is TGCAGCGTCTATTTTAGCACAGATACGCAGTATTTT. Translating it yields CSVYFSTDTQYF.

This clone was counted a few times. This chain connects TRBV4-3 to TRBJ2-3, with TRBD1 matching 8 bases. CDR1 and CDR2 (germline): LGHNA, YSLEER. Trimming at V came to 1 base and at J to 1 base, leaving 7 bases not matched to a gene. The CDR3 has 17 residues. In DNA, the CDR3 is TGCGCCAGCAGCCAAGCTCAGGGGGCGCGGGGCACAGATACGCAGTATTTT. This sequence encodes CASSQAQGARGTDTQYF.

In its sample, this clone was seen a few times. V usage is TRBV5-1 and J usage is TRBJ2-3; the D gene is possibly TRBD1 (5 bases). This CDR3 has 14 residues. Per germline, CDR1 SGHRS and CDR2 YFSETQ. V was cut by 0 bases and J by 2 bases, with 7 bases left in between. The CDR3 nucleotides read TGCGCCAGCAGCTTGGTGACAGTCACAGATACGCAGTATTTT. Protein product: CASSLVTVTDTQYF.

This clone has only a few counts. V usage is TRBV5-1 and J usage is TRBJ2-3; 12 bases line up with TRBD2. With 1 base clipped from V and 4 bases from J, the junction kept 4 bases outside the gene matches. Germline V gene data show CDR1 as SGHRS and CDR2 as YFSETQ. This CDR3 region has 16 residues. The CDR3 DNA follows: TGCGCCAGCAGCTTGTCACTAGCGGGAGGCCCAGATACGCAGTATTTT. It specifies CASSLSLAGGPDTQYF.

This clone showed up just a few times. This chain links TRBV4-3 with TRBJ2-1; TRBD2 agrees at 9 bases. The CDR3 is 17 amino acids. V lost 4 bases to trimming and J lost 8 bases; unmatched junction nucleotides: 15. Germline values: CDR1 LGHNA, CDR2 YSLEER. CDR3 DNA sequence: TGCGCCAGCAGCCGCCGACTAGCGGCCGGATTCCACGATGAGCAGTTCTTC. It yields the protein CASSRRLAAGFHDEQFF.

This clone was counted a few times. The rearrangement uses TRBV4-1 and TRBJ2-5, with D maybe TRBD1 (6 bases). Germline V gives CDR1 MGHRA, CDR2 YSYEKL. This CDR3 spans 14 amino acids. V was clipped by 1 base and J by 4 bases, with 10 bases between them. CDR3 loop: CASSQGRGLETQYF. CDR3 in DNA: TGCGCCAGCAGCCAAGGAAGGGGGTTAGAGACCCAGTACTTC.

The rearrangement uses TRBV30 and TRBJ1-2; 8 bases match TRBD1. CDR1 is GTSNPN, CDR2 SVGIG, per germline (reference sequence). The CDR3 consists of 16 residues. V gave up 3 bases and J gave up 4 bases; unmatched junction bases: 13. The CDR3: CAWRLTGAPRGYGYTF. CDR3 DNA sequence: TGTGCCTGGAGGCTGACAGGGGCGCCTAGGGGCTATGGCTACACCTTC.

The CDR3 sequence is CASSAGGGGPYEQYF. CDR3 sequence (DNA): TGTGCCAGCTCAGCTGGGGGAGGAGGTCCTTACGAGCAGTACTTC. The J gene is TRBJ2-7, the V gene TRBV18; maybe TRBD2 (6 bases). This CDR3 is built from 15 residues. V lost 5 bases and J 4 bases, leaving 18 bases between the germline ends. From germline, CDR1 is KGHSH and CDR2 LQKENI.

J is TRBJ2-5 and V is TRBV7-9; D is unresolved. Germline V gene sequence: CDR1 SEHNR, CDR2 FQNEAQ (reference sequence). The CDR3 covers 14 residues. V was cut by 5 bases and J by 4 bases, with 14 bases left in between. The CDR3 DNA sequence: TGTGCCAGCAGCAAACCTGGCCCCCGAGAGACCCAGTACTTC. As protein: CASSKPGPRETQYF.

This clone turned up a few times. The chain joins TRBV9 to TRBJ2-3, with 7 bases aligning to TRBD1. Germline V gene sequence: CDR1 SGDLS, CDR2 YYNGEE. With 2 bases clipped from V and 8 bases from J, the junction kept 2 bases outside the gene matches. The CDR3 covers 12 residues. CDR3 amino acids: CASSVYRGTQYF. CDR3 nucleotide sequence: TGTGCCAGCAGCGTTTACAGGGGTACGCAGTATTTT.

V gene TRBV4-3 combines with J gene TRBJ1-4, with D perhaps matching TRBD1 (5 bases). This CDR3 comprises 16 residues. V was pared by 1 base and J by 7 bases, with 16 bases between. The germline V gene has CDR1 LGHNA and CDR2 YSLEER. The CDR3 nucleotides are TGCGCCAGCAGCCAAGGGTACAGTGCCCAGGGTGAAAAACTGTTTTTT. Its translation is CASSQGYSAQGEKLFF.

The chain uses TRBV6-4 and TRBJ1-2; the D gene is possibly TRBD1 (6 bases). Trimming removed 9 bases at V and 4 bases at J, with 15 bases between. The V gene's germline CDR1 is MRHNA and CDR2 SNTAGT. This CDR3 contains 13 residues. The CDR3 bases are TGTGCCAGACCTCCGGGACAAAGCTATGGCTACACCTTC. As protein: CARPPGQSYGYTF.

This clone has just a few counts. The chain employs TRBV11-2 and TRBJ2-1; tentatively, D is TRBD1 (6 bases). The V end was cut by 5 bases, the J end by 4 bases, with 9 bases between. CDR3 size: 13 residues. Per the germline V gene, CDR1 is SGHAT and CDR2 is FQNNGV. CDR3 loop: CASSPGQYNEQFF. CDR3 coding DNA: TGTGCCAGCAGCCCCGGACAGTACAATGAGCAGTTCTTC.

The chain combines TRBV6-5 with TRBJ2-4, with a tentative D call TRBD1 (6 bases). Germline values: CDR1 MNHEY, CDR2 SVGAGI. V was cut by 7 bases and J by 8 bases, with 15 bases left in between. The CDR3 spans 13 residues. In DNA form, the CDR3 reads TGTGCCAGCACCCTCACCAGGGGCCACATTCAGTACTTC. Its protein is CASTLTRGHIQYF.

This clone was observed a handful of times. This rearrangement joins TRBV28 to TRBJ1-1; D gene ambiguous. This CDR3 is 13 amino acids long. The V gene lost 5 bases and the J gene lost 2 bases, with 9 bases spanning the gap. Germline CDR1 is MDHEN and CDR2 is SYDVKM. CDR3 amino acids: CASSPYRNTEAFF. CDR3 DNA sequence: TGTGCCAGCAGTCCTTACAGAAACACTGAAGCTTTCTTT.

This clone was detected only a few times. The J gene is TRBJ2-1, the V gene TRBV20-1; D might be TRBD2 (5 bases). This CDR3 is built from 11 residues. Trimming took 3 bases from V and 6 from J, leaving 6 bases between them. Germline V CDR1 and CDR2: DFQATT, SNEGSKA (reference sequence). CDR3 DNA sequence: TGCAGTGCTAGCGGGGTCAATGAGCAGTTCTTC. Translating it yields CSASGVNEQFF.

A few counts support this clone. This chain uses TRBV5-1 with TRBJ2-5, with TRBD1 matching over 9 bases. The CDR3 consists of 14 residues. V lost 4 bases to trimming and J lost 5 bases; unmatched junction nucleotides: 6. Germline V CDR1 and CDR2: SGHRS, YFSETQ. CDR3 nucleotides: TGCGCCAGCAGCCATACAGGGGGCTGGGAGACCCAGTACTTC. Translation gives CASSHTGGWETQYF.